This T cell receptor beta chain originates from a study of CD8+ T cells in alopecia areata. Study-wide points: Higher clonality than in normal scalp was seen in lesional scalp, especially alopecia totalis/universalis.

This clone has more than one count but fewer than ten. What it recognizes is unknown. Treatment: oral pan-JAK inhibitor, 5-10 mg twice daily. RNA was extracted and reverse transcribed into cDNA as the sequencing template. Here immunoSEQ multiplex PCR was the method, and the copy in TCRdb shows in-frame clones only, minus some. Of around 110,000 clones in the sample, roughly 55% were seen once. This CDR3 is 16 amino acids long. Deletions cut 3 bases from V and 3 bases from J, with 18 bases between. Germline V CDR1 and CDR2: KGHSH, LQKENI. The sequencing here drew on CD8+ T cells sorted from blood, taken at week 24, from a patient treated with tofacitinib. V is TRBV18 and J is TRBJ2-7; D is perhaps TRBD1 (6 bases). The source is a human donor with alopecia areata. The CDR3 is CASSPPGAGGFYEQYF. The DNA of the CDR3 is TGTGCCAGCTCACCTCCAGGGGCTGGGGGCTTCTACGAGCAGTACTTC.